This T cell receptor (beta chain) was profiled in a study of CD8+ T cells in alopecia areata. Sequencing used cDNA as its template, made by extracting RNA and reverse transcribing it. Sequencing was performed with immunoSEQ multiplex PCR; in TCRdb, only in-frame clones are kept and a portion is missing. The repertoire includes about 110,000 clones, 84% of them detected once, and about 24% sits in the top ten. To note about this clone: Its antigen is not known.

Study outcomes and limitations: Researchers report lesional scalp, most notably alopecia totalis/universalis, outstripped normal scalp in clonality.

Sample treatment: oral pan-JAK inhibitor, 5-10 mg twice daily. The TCR originated in a human donor with alopecia areata. The material sequenced was CD8+ T cells sorted from blood, taken at week 24, from a patient treated with tofacitinib.

In nucleotides, the CDR3 is TGCGCCAGCAACCCGGGACAGGGGGCGAGCACTGAAGCTTTCTTT. Its translation: CASNPGQGASTEAFF. V gene TRBV5-1 combines with J gene TRBJ1-1, with 12 positions matching TRBD1. The germline CDR1 and CDR2 sequences are SGHRS and YFSETQ. There are 15 residues in the CDR3. V lost 6 bases to trimming and J lost 4 bases; unmatched junction nucleotides: 7.